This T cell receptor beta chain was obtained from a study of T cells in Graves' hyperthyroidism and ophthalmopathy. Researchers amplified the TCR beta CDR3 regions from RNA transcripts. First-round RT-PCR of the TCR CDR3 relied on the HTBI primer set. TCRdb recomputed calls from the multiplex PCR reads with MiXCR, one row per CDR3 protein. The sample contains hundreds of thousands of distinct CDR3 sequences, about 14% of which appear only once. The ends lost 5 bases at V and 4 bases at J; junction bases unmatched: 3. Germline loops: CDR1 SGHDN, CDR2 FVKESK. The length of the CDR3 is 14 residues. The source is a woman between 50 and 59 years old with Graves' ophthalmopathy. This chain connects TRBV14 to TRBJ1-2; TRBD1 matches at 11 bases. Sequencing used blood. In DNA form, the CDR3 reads TGTGCCAGCAGCTTGGACAGGGGGCTCTATGGCTACACCTTC. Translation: CASSLDRGLYGYTF.